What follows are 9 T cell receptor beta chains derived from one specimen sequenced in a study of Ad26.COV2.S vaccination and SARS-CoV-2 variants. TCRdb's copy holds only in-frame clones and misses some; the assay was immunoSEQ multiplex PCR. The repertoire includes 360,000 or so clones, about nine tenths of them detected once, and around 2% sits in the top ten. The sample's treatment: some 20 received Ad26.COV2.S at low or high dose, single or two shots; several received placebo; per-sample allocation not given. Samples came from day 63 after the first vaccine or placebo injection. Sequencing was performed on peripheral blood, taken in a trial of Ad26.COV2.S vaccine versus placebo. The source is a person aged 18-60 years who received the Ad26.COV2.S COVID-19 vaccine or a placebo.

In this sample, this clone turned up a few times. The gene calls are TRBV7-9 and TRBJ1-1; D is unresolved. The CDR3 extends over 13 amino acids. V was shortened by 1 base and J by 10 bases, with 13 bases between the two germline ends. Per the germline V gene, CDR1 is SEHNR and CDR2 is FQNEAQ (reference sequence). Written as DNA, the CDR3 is TGTGCCAGCAGCTTAGAGTCGCCGCCCGGAGCTTTCTTT. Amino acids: CASSLESPPGAFF. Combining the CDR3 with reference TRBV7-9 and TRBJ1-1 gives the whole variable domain DTGVSQNPRHKITKRGQNVTFRCDPISEHNRLYWYRQTLGQGPEFLTYFQNEAQLEKSRLLSDRFSAERPKGSFSTLEIQRTEQGDSAMYLCASSLESPPGAFFGQGTRLTVV.

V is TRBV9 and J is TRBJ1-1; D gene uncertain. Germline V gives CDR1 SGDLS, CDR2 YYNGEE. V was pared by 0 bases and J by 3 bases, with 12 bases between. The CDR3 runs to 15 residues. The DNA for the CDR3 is TGTGCCAGCAGCGTAGACGAGCGTCATGACACTGAAGCTTTCTTT. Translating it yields CASSVDERHDTEAFF.

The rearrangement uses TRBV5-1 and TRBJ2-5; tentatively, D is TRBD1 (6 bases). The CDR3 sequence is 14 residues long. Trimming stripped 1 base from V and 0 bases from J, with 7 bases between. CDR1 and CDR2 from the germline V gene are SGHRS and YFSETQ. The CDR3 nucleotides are TGCGCCAGCAGCTTGAGGGGGAACCAAGAGACCCAGTACTTC. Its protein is CASSLRGNQETQYF.

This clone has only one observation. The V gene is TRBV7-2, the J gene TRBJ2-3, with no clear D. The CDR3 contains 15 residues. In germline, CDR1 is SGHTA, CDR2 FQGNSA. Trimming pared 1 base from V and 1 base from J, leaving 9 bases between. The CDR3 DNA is TGTGCCAGCAGCTTAGGGCGTGGTGGCACAGATACGCAGTATTTT. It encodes CASSLGRGGTDTQYF.

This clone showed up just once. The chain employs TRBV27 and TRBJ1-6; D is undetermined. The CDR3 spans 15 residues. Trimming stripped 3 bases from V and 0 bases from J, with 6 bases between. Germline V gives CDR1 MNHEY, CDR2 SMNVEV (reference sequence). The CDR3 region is CASSLVSSYNSPLHF. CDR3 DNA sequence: TGTGCCAGCAGTTTGGTGAGCTCCTATAATTCACCCCTCCACTTT.

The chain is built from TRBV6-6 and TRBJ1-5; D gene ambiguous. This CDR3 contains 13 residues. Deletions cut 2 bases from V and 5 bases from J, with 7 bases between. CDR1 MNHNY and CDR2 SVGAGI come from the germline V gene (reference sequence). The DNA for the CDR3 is TGTGCCAGCAGTTACGAGCGTGATCAGCCCCAGCATTTT. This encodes CASSYERDQPQHF.

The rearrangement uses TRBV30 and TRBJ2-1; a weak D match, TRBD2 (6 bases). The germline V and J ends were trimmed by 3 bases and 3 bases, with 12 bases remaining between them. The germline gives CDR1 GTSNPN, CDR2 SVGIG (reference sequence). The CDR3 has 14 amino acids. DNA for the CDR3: TGTGCCTGGAGCACCATTAGCGGCTACAATGAGCAGTTCTTC. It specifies CAWSTISGYNEQFF.

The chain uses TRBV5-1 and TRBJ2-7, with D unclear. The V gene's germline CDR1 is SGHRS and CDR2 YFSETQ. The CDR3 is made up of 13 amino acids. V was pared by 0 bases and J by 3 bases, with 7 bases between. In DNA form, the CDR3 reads TGCGCCAGCAGCTTGGAAGGAATCTACGAGCAGTACTTC. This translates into CASSLEGIYEQYF. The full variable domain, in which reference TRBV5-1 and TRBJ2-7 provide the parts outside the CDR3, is KAGVTQTPRYLIKTRGQQVTLSCSPISGHRSVSWYQQTPGQGLQFLFEYFSETQRNKGNFPGRFSGRQFSNSRSEMNVSTLELGDSALYLCASSLEGIYEQYFGPGTRLTVT.

The CDR3 DNA sequence: TGCGCCAGCAGCCAAGATCCGTATAGCAATCAGCCCCAGCATTTT. Amino acids: CASSQDPYSNQPQHF. The chain links TRBV4-1 to TRBJ1-5; D remains unclear. Trimming removed 0 bases at V and 0 bases at J, with 6 bases between. The CDR3 has 15 residues. From germline, CDR1 is MGHRA and CDR2 YSYEKL.